These 2 T cell receptor beta chains were all obtained from the same sample, sequenced in a study of blood T cell repertoires in COVID-19. Assay: immunoSEQ multiplex PCR; the TCRdb copy retains only in-frame clones and omits some. The sample yields roughly 99,000 clones, roughly 84% seen once. The sequenced sample was peripheral blood. These receptors were taken from a human donor in a cohort sampled during active COVID-19.

This clone was detected once. Here the CDR3 reads CASSFDSNPGKLFF. CDR3 nucleotides: TGTGCCAGCAGCTTCGACAGCAACCCCGGGAAACTGTTTTTT. This sequence joins TRBV7-9 and TRBJ1-4; TRBD1 might be the D (5 bases). The germline V gene has CDR1 SEHNR and CDR2 FQNEAQ (reference sequence). The CDR3 is made up of 14 amino acids. The germline V and J ends were trimmed by 3 bases and 11 bases, with 16 bases remaining between them.

The genes are TRBV27 and TRBJ1-6; 9 bases map to TRBD1. Germline loops: CDR1 MNHEY, CDR2 SMNVEV (reference sequence). With V trimmed by 2 bases and J by 14 bases, 7 bases remained unmatched. This CDR3 is built from 14 residues. The CDR3 nucleotides read TGTGCCAGCAGTTTAGAACAGGGGGCGGGGACCCTCCACTTT. This translates into CASSLEQGAGTLHF.